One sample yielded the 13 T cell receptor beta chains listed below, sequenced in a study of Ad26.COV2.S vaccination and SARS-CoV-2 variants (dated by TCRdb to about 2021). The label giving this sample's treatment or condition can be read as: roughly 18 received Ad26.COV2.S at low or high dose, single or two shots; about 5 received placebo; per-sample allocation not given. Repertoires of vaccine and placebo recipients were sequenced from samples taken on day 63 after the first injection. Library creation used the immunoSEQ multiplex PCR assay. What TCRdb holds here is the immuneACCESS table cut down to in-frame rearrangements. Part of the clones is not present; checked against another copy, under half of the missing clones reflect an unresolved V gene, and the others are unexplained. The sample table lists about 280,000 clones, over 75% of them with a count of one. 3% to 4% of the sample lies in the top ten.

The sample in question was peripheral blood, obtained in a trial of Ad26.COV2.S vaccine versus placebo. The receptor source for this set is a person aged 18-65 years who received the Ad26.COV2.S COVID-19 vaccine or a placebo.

CDR3 DNA: TGTGCCAGTAGTATAGGCAGGGGAGGTGGTAGCGAGTCCTACGAGCAGTACTTC. Translation gives CASSIGRGGGSESYEQYF. The V gene is TRBV19, the J gene TRBJ2-7; D could derive from TRBD1 or TRBD2 (6 bases each). This CDR3 region has 18 residues. The V and J ends lost 1 base and 1 base respectively, with 20 bases between them. Germline CDR1 reads LNHDA; CDR2 reads SQIVND (reference sequence).

In nucleotides, the CDR3 is TGTGCCTGGACTATAGGGCCGAGACAGGGGGTTGTTGGCTACACCTTC. Translated, it gives CAWTIGPRQGVVGYTF. The chain couples TRBV30 to TRBJ1-2, with 9 bases identical to TRBD1. Germline values: CDR1 GTSNPN, CDR2 SVGIG (reference sequence). The V segment lost 4 bases and the J segment 7 bases; nucleotides outside the gene matches: 16. The CDR3 spans 16 residues.

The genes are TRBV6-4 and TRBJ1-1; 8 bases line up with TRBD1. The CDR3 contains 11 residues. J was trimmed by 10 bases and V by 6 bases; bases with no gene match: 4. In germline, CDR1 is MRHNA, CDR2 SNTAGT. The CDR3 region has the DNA TGTGCCAGCAGAGGACAGGGTGCAGCTTTCTTT. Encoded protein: CASRGQGAAFF.

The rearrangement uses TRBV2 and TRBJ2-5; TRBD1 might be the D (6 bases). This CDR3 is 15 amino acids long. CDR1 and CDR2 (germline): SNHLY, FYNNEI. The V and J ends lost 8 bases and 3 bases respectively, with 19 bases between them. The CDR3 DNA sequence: TGTGCCAGCCGGGGAAACAGGGTGCGGGAAGAGACCCAGTACTTC. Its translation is CASRGNRVREETQYF.

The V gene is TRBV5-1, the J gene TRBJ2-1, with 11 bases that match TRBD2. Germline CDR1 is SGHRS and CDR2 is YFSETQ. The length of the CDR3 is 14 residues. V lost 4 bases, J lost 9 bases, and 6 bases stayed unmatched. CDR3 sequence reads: CASSRGLAAIEQFF. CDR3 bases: TGCGCCAGCAGCCGGGGACTAGCGGCGATTGAGCAGTTCTTC.

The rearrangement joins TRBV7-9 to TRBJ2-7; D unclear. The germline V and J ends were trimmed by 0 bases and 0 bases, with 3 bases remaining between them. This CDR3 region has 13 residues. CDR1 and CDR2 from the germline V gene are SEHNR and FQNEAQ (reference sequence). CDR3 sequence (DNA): TGTGCCAGCAGCTTAGCCCGCTCCTACGAGCAGTACTTC. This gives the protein CASSLARSYEQYF.

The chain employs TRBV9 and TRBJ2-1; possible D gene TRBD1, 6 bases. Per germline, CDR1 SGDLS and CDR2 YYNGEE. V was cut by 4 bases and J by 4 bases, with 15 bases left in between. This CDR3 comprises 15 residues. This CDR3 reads CASSPRTDRYNEQFF. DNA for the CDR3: TGTGCCAGCAGCCCTCGGACGGACAGATACAATGAGCAGTTCTTC. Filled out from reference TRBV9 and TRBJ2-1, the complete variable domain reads DSGVTQTPKHLITATGQRVTLRCSPRSGDLSVYWYQQSLDQGLQFLIQYYNGEERAKGNILERFSAQQFPDLHSELNLSSLELGDSALYFCASSPRTDRYNEQFFGPGTRLTVL.

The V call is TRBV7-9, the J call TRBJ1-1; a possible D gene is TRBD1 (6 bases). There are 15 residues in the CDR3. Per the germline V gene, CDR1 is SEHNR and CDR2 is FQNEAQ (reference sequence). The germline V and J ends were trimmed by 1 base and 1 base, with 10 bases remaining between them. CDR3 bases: TGTGCCAGCAGCTTAGGAGCGGGGGCGAACACTGAAGCTTTCTTT. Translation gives CASSLGAGANTEAFF.

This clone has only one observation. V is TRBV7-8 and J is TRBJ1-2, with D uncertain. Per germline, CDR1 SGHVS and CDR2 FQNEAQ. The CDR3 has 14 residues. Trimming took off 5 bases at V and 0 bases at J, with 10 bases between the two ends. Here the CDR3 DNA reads TGTGCCAGCAGCCCCGGGGAAGCTAACTATGGCTACACCTTC. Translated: CASSPGEANYGYTF.

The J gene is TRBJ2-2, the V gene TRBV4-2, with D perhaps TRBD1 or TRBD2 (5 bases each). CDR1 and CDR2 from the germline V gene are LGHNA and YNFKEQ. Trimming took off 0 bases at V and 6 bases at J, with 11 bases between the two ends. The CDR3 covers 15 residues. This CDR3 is CASSQDLRGPGELFF. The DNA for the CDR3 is TGTGCCAGCAGCCAAGATCTGAGGGGCCCCGGGGAGCTGTTTTTT.

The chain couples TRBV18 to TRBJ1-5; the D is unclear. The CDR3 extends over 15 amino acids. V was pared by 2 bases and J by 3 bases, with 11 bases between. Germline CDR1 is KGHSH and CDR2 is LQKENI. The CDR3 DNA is TGTGCCAGCTCACCAGTACGGATAACCAATCAGCCCCAGCATTTT. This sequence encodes CASSPVRITNQPQHF.

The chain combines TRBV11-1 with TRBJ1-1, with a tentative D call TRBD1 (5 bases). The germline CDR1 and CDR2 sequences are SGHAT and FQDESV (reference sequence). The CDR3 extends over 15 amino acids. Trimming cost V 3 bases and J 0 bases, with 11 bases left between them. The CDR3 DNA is TGTGCCAGCAGCTTGCAGGGACCCATGAACACTGAAGCTTTCTTT. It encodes CASSLQGPMNTEAFF.

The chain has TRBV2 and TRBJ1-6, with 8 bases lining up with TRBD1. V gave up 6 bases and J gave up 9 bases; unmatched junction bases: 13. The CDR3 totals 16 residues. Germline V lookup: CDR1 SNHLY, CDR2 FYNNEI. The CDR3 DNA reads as TGTGCCAGCAGCTTGCAGCCGGGACAGGAAATTTCACCCCTCCACTTT. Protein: CASSLQPGQEISPLHF.